This T cell receptor beta chain was observed in a study of regulatory T cells in long-lasting Graves disease. Study-wide findings and caveats: Favored gene segments in persistent disease were TRBV28, TRBJ1-2 and TRBJ2-5. New patients shared some 970 public clonotypes, fewer than the roughly 2,500 shared by persistent patients. The study found lower TCR diversity in persistent Graves' patients than in newly diagnosed ones.

Arm-PCR of CDR3 regions and iRepertoire HTBI primers were used to build TCR beta libraries. TCRdb reprocessed the multiplex PCR reads via MiXCR and lists one record per CDR3 protein. The sample shows 420,000 or so distinct CDR3 sequences, about a quarter of them seen only once. Regarding time point: persistent/refractory GD, antithyroid drugs over 5 years with positive TRAb. Isolated PBMC RNA provided the starting material for the TCR library. With respect to this clonotype: Its antigen is still unknown.

With 2 bases removed from V and 2 bases from J, the gap between germline ends came to 11 bases. CDR1 SGDLS and CDR2 YYNGEE come from the germline V gene. The CDR3 runs to 14 residues. V usage is TRBV9 and J usage is TRBJ2-7; tentatively, D is TRBD2 (5 bases). This TCR was recovered from a female donor with Graves disease. The material sequenced was peripheral blood mononuclear cells (PBMCs), taken when the disease was refractory, from a patient treated with antithyroid drugs. The CDR3, as DNA: TGTGCCAGCAGCGTGCAAGCGGCTACCTACGAGCAGTACTTC. Its protein is CASSVQAATYEQYF.